These T cell receptor beta chains were read from a single sample in a study of T cell responses to AZD1222 COVID-19 vaccine. The table came from immunoSEQ multiplex PCR; TCRdb's copy has only in-frame clones and leaves some out. Among about 97,000 clones listed, 70% to 90% were seen once. The sequencing here drew on peripheral blood, taken on day 0 of AZD1222 vaccination. These receptors were taken from an adult in good health. Each CDR3 is given with its conserved first and last residue. A D gene is named only where the DNA matches it firmly. A clone size is listed for some rows: how often the clone was seen (once, few, many), or a class if it is expanded.

>.|TRBJ1-4|TRBV19|.
TGTGCCAGTAGTAGCGACAGACGCACTAATGAAAAACTGTTTTTT
CASSSDRRTNEKLFF
>.|TRBJ1-2|TRBV2|.
TGTGCCAGCAGGGACAGTACTAACTATGGCTACACCTTC
CASRDSTNYGYTF
>.|TRBJ1-5|TRBV23-1|.
TGCGCCAGCAGTCAATCGGACTACTCAGGGAGCAATCAGCCCCAGCATTTT
CASSQSDYSGSNQPQHF
>TRBD2|TRBJ2-7|TRBV6-9|.
TGTGCCAGCCTAAACCCCGGGACTAATTACTACGAGCAGTACTTC
CASLNPGTNYYEQYF
>TRBD2|TRBJ2-1|TRBV7-8|.
TGTGCCAGCAGCACTAGCGGGGGGGCAGGGAGGTACAATGAGCAGTTCTTC
CASSTSGGAGRYNEQFF
>.|TRBJ1-5|TRBV19|once
TGTGCCAGTAGTATAGACCTCAGGGTACTTAGCAATCAGCCCCAGCATTTT
CASSIDLRVLSNQPQHF
>TRBD2|TRBJ2-5|TRBV4-1|.
TGCGCCAGCAGCCAAGGCCGGAATAGCGGGGGGTACCAAGAGACCCAGTACTTC
CASSQGRNSGGYQETQYF
>.|TRBJ2-7|TRBV5-4|once
TGTGCCAGCAGCTCCCGGGACACACTCTACGAGCAGTACTTC
CASSSRDTLYEQYF
>TRBD1|TRBJ2-1|TRBV28|once
TGTGCCAGCAGACGACAGGGGTCCAATGAGCAGTTCTTC
CASRRQGSNEQFF
>.|TRBJ1-2|TRBV6-5|.
TGTGCCAGCAGTTACTCAGGGGGTCGCTATGGCTACACCTTC
CASSYSGGRYGYTF
>.|TRBJ2-3|TRBV7-9|.
TGTGCCAGCAGCCCGTTATTCCGCACAGATACGCAGTATTTT
CASSPLFRTDTQYF
>.|TRBJ2-7|TRBV6-5|.
TGTGCCAGCAGTTACGGGCACTCCTACGAGCAGTACTTC
CASSYGHSYEQYF
>.|TRBJ2-3|TRBV5-1|.
TGCGCCAGCAGCTTGGGGACAGAAACAGATACGCAGTATTTT
CASSLGTETDTQYF
>.|TRBJ2-3|TRBV7-2|once
TGTGCCAGCAGCAGGAGCACAGATACGCAGTATTTT
CASSRSTDTQYF